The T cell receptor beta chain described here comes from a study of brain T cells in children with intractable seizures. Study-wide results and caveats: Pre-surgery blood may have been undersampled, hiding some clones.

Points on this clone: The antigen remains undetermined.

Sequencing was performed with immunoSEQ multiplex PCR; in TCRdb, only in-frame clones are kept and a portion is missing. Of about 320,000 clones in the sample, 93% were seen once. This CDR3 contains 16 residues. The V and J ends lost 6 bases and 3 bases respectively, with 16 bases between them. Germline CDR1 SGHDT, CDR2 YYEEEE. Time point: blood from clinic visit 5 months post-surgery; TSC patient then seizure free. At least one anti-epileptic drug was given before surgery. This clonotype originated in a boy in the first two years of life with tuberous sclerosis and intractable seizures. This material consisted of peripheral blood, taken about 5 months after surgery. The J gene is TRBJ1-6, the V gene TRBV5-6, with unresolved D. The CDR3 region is CASTHEGDNYNSPLHF. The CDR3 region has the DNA TGTGCCAGCACCCATGAGGGAGACAACTATAATTCACCCCTCCACTTT.